The clone carrying this T cell receptor (beta chain) was detected only a few times. Its target is not known. Germline V gives CDR1 SQVTM, CDR2 ANQGSEA. The CDR3 is 13 residues long. Trimming removed 7 bases at V and 2 bases at J, with 15 bases between. The sample originates from a study of cytomegalovirus exposure and HLA in healthy donors. Overall study context: From some 190 million T cells, an earlier analysis saw approximately 110 million unique TCR beta sequences. An early data release held about 85 million unique TCRs from HLA-typed donors. Overall study findings and caveats: What a later analysis reportedly showed was that an Asian-associated ancestry cluster had fewer N-insertions than the roughly 700-donor mean.

60 Vbeta and 13 Jbeta primers were used in PCR. This table comes from immunoSEQ multiplex PCR, and its TCRdb copy is limited to in-frame clones, with some not included. This sample has 200,000 to 250,000 clones; 70% to 85% occur once, and the top ten carry less than 2%. The source material was PBMCs. This chain connects TRBV29-1 to TRBJ2-7; a weak D match, TRBD1 (5 bases). The source is a man aged 50-60 years in good health and CMV-seronegative. Here the CDR3 reads CSAERDRPYEQYF. The CDR3 nucleotides are TGCAGCGCAGAGAGAGACAGACCCTACGAGCAGTACTTC.